These 2 T cell receptor delta chains share one sample of origin, sequenced in a study of Vδ1+ human thymocytes. Whole-study findings and limits: Thymic TRG and TRD repertoires appeared highly polyclonal, with Gaussian CDR3 length distributions.

Extracted RNA was reverse transcribed into cDNA. Pooled V-gene forward primers with one constant-region reverse primer generated the CDR3 amplicons by multiplex PCR. TCRdb redid clone calling on the multiplex PCR reads using CATT. The data show tens of thousands of delta-chain clones, around 28% seen once. These receptors are not linked to any known antigen. The specimen was Vdelta1+ gamma-delta thymocytes from the thymus. Subset specified: FACS-sorted CD3+ TCRalphabeta- TCRVdelta1+ TCRVdelta2- thymocytes. The source of these receptors is a boy under two years old who had congenital heart surgery.

The chain is built from TRAV29/DV5 and TRDJ1, with TRDD3 matching 9 bases. V shed 5 bases and J 0 bases; nucleotides not matched to a gene: 29. Per germline, CDR1 NSMFDY and CDR2 ISSIKDK. CDR3 size: 22 residues. DNA of the CDR3: TGTGCAGCTAAAAGAATCCTAATCTGGTTCCTAAGACTGGGGGAATACACCGATAAACTCATCTTT. It translates to CAAKRILIWFLRLGEYTDKLIF.

By proportion, this clone is medium-sized (0.01 to 0.1%). The chain combines TRDV1 with TRDJ1; weak D call: TRDD3 (5 bases). CDR1 TSWWSYY and CDR2 QGS come from the germline V gene. V lost 2 bases and J 1 base, leaving 29 bases between the germline ends. The CDR3 covers 21 residues. CDR3 bases: TGTGCTCTTGGGGAAGCGAACTTAAGGGGGCCAAGATGGTCCCCCACCGATAAACTCATCTTT. Translated: CALGEANLRGPRWSPTDKLIF.